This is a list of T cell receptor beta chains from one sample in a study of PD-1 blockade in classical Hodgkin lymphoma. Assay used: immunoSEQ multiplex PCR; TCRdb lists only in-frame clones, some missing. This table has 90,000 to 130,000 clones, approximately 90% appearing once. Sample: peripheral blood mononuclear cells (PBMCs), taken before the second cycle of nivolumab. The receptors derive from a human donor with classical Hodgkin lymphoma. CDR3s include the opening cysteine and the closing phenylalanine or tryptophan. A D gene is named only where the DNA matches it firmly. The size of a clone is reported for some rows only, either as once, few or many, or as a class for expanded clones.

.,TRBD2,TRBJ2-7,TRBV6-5,TGTGCCAGCAGCCCGGGACTAGCGGCTTCCTACGAGCAGTACTTC,CASSPGLAASYEQYF
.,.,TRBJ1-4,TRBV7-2,TGTGCCAGCAGCGATTTGAACGGTGCCGGACGGGAAAAACTGTTTTTT,CASSDLNGAGREKLFF
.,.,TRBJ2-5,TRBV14,TGTGCCAGCAGCCAAAGGGACCGGCAAGAGACCCAGTACTTC,CASSQRDRQETQYF
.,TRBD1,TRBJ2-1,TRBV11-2,TGTGCCAGCAGCTTAGGGAGTTTAGGACAGGGGGCCAATGAGCAGTTCTTC,CASSLGSLGQGANEQFF
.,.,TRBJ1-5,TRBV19,TGTGCCAGTAGGGGGGGGCTGAGCAATCAGCCCCAGCATTTT,CASRGGLSNQPQHF
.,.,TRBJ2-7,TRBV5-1,TGCGCCAGCAGCTTGGTGGGGAGTTACGAGCAGTACTTC,CASSLVGSYEQYF
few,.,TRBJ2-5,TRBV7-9,TGTGCCAGCAGTTCCGACCCGCTCACGGCCCAGTACTTC,CASSSDPLTAQYF
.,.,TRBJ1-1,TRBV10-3,TGTGCCAGTCAGGGGATAGGCGGGAACACTGAAGCTTTCTTT,CASQGIGGNTEAFF
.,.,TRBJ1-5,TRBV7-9,TGTGCCAGCAGCTCCTCGGAAGGGGTCAATCAGCCCCAGCATTTT,CASSSSEGVNQPQHF
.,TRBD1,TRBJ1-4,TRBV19,TGTGCCAGTAGTACCAGACAGGGGGATTATGAAAAACTGTTTTTT,CASSTRQGDYEKLFF
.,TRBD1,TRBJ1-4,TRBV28,TGTGCCAGCAGTCTAACCGGGACAGCAACTAATGAAAAACTGTTTTTT,CASSLTGTATNEKLFF
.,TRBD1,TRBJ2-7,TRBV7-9,TGTGCCAGCAGCTCCGGACAGGGTGTTCGGTACGAGCAGTACTTC,CASSSGQGVRYEQYF
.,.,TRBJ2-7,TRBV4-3,TGCGCCAGCAGCCAAGATCTTACGACACACGAGCAGTACTTC,CASSQDLTTHEQYF
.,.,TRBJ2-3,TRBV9,TGTGCCAGCAGCGTCATCGCGGGAACGAGAGATACGCAGTATTTT,CASSVIAGTRDTQYF
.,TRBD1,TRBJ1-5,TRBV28,TGTGCCAGCAGCCCTGGCGACAGGGGGCGTCCCAATCAGCCCCAGCATTTT,CASSPGDRGRPNQPQHF
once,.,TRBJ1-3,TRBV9,TGTGCCAGCAGCGTAGGGACAGCCGGAAACACCATATATTTT,CASSVGTAGNTIYF
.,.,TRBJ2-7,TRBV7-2,TGTGCCAGCAGCTTAGCGGGCACCAGCTACGAGCAGTACTTC,CASSLAGTSYEQYF
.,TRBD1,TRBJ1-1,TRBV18,TGTGCCAGCTCACCACTTGCCGGACAGGATGGCTCGCCGGCTTTCTTT,CASSPLAGQDGSPAFF
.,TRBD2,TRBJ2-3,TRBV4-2,TGTGCCAGCAGCCAACGCACTAGCGGGATGGATACGCAGTATTTT,CASSQRTSGMDTQYF
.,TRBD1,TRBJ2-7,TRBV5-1,TGCGCCAGCAGCTTACAGGGGACCTACGAGCAGTACTTC,CASSLQGTYEQYF
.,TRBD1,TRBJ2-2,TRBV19,TGTGCCAGTAGTCCCCAGGAGACAGGGACCGGGGAGCTGTTTTTT,CASSPQETGTGELFF
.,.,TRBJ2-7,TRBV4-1,TGCGCCAGCAGCCAAGACAGGGGAAGCTACGAGCAGTACTTC,CASSQDRGSYEQYF
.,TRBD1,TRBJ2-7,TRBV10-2,TGCGCCAGCCGACAGGGGCCTTCCTACGAGCAGTACTTC,CASRQGPSYEQYF
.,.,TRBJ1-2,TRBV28,TGTGCCAGCAGTTTATGGCAGGGGACGAAATTCTATGGCTACACCTTC,CASSLWQGTKFYGYTF
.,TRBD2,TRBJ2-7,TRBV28,TGTGCCAGCAGTTTATCCCTAGCGGGAGATCGGTCCTACGAGCAGTACTTC,CASSLSLAGDRSYEQYF
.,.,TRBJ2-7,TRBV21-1,TGTGCCAGCAGTCCTAACAGAGACCCCTACGAGCAGTACTTC,CASSPNRDPYEQYF
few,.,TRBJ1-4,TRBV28,TGTGCCAGCAGTTTACCCTGGGAGGGTGTTTATGAAAAACTGTTTTTT,CASSLPWEGVYEKLFF
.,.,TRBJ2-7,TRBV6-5,TGTGCCAGCAGTGAGCAGGGCCGGTGGAACGAGCAGTACTTC,CASSEQGRWNEQYF
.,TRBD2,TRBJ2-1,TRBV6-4,TGTGCCAGCAGTGACTTTAGCGGGAGCCACAATGAGCAGTTCTTC,CASSDFSGSHNEQFF
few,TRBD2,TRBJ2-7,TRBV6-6,TGTGCCAGCACCGACGGGGGGTGGCAGTACTTC,CASTDGGWQYF
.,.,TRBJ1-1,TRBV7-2,TGTGCCAGCAGCTTAAATGCCCGGGGGAACACTGAAGCTTTCTTT,CASSLNARGNTEAFF